This TCR beta chain was recorded in a study of cytomegalovirus exposure and HLA in healthy donors. Study-level findings and limits: Altogether, 170 or so TCR beta chains were recorded as cytomegalovirus-associated. Roughly even sequencing depth across donors was the assumption behind the presence/absence analyses. As a later analysis revealed, most CMV-associated TCR beta chains appeared HLA-restricted.

This clone was seen just once. Antigen specificity is unknown. The PCR had 60 Vbeta and 13 Jbeta primers. The data were produced by immunoSEQ multiplex PCR, yet TCRdb's version contains in-frame clones alone and is incomplete. Found here are some 170,000 clones, roughly two thirds of them singletons; the top ten hold approximately 3%. Nominally healthy donors were sampled, though unrecorded immune exposures were likely. CDR1 and CDR2 from the germline V gene are MNHEY and SMNVEV (reference sequence). Trimming took off 5 bases at V and 9 bases at J, with 14 bases between the two ends. The CDR3 has 13 residues.

The rearrangement links TRBV27 to TRBJ1-3; tentatively, D is TRBD1 (6 bases). The sequence was obtained from a woman aged 30 to 39 in good health and CMV-seronegative. The sample was PBMCs. In nucleotides, the CDR3 is TGTGCCAGCAGTACCCACAGGGAAAGCACCATATATTTT. Protein: CASSTHRESTIYF.